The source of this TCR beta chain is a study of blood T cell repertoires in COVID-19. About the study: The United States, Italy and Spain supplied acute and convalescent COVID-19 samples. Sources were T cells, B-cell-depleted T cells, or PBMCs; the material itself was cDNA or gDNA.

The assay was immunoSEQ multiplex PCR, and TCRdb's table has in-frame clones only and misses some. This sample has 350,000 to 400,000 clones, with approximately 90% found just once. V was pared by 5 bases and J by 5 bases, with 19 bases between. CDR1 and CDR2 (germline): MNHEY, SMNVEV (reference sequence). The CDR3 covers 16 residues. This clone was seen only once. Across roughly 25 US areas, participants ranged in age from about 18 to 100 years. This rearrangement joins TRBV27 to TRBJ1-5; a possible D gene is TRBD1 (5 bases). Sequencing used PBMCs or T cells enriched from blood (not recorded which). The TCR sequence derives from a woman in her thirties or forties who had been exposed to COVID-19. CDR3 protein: CASSRRQGGRYQPQHF. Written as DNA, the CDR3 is TGTGCCAGCAGTAGACGGCAGGGAGGTAGGTATCAGCCCCAGCATTTT.